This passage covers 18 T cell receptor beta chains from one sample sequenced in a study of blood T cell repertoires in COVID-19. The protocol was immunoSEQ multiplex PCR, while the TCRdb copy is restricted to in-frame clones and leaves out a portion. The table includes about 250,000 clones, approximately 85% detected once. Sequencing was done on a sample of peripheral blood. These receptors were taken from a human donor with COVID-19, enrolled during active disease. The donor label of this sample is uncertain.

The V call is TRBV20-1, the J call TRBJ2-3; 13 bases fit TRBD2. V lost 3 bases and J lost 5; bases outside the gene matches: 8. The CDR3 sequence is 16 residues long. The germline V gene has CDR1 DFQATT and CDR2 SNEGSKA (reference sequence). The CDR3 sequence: CSASPGLAGSEDTQYF. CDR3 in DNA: TGCAGTGCTAGTCCGGGACTAGCGGGATCTGAAGATACGCAGTATTTT.

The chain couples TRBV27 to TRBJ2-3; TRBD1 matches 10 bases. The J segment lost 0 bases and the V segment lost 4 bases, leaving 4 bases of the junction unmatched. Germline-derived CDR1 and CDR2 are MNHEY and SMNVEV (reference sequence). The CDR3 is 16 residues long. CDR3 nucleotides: TGTGCCAGCAGTTCCCGGACAGGGGGAAGCACAGATACGCAGTATTTT. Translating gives CASSSRTGGSTDTQYF.

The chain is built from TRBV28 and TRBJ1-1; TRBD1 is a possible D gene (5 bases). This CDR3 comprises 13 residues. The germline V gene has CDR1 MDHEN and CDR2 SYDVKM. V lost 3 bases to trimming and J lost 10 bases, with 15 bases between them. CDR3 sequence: CASSFVSGGRAFF. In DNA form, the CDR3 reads TGTGCCAGCAGTTTTGTATCCGGGGGTAGAGCTTTCTTT.

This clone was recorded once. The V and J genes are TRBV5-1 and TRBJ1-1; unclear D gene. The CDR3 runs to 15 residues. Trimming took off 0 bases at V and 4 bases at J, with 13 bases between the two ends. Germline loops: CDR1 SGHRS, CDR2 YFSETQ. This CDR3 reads CASSLGEGRGTEAFF. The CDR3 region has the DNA TGCGCCAGCAGCTTGGGGGAGGGAAGAGGCACTGAAGCTTTCTTT.

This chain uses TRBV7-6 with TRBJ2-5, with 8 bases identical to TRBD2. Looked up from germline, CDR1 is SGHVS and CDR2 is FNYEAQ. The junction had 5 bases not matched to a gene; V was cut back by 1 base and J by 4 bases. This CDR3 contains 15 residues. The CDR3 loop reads CASSLVGLAGETQYF. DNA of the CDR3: TGTGCCAGCAGCTTAGTAGGCCTAGCGGGAGAGACCCAGTACTTC.

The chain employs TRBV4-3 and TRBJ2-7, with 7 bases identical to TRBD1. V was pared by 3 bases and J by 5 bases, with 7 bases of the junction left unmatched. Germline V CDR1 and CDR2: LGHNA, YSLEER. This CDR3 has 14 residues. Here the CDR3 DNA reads TGCGCCAGCAGCCACAACCTAGACAGGGACGAGCAGTACTTC. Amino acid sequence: CASSHNLDRDEQYF.

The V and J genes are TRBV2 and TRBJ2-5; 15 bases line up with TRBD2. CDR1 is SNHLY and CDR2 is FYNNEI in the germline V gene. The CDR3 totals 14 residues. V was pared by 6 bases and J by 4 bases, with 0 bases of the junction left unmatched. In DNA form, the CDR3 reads TGTGCCAGCAGGGGACTAGCGGGAGGAGAGACCCAGTACTTC. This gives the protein CASRGLAGGETQYF.

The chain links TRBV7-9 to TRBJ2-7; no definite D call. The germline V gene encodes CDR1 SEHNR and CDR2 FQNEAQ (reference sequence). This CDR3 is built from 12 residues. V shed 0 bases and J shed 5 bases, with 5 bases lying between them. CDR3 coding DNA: TGTGCCAGCAGCTTAGCGATAGACGAGCAGTACTTC. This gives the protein CASSLAIDEQYF.

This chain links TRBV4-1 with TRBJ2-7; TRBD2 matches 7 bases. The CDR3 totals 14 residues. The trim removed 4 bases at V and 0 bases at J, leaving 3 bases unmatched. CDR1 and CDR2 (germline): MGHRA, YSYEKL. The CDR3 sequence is CASSRGTTSYEQYF. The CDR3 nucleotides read TGCGCCAGCAGCCGAGGGACTACCTCCTACGAGCAGTACTTC.

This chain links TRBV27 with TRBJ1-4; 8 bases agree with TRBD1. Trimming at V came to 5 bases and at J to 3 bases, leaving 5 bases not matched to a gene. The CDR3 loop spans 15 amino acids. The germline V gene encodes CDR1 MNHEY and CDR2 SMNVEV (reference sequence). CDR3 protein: CASSQQTGANEKLFF. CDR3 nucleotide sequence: TGTGCCAGCAGTCAACAGACAGGGGCTAATGAAAAACTGTTTTTT. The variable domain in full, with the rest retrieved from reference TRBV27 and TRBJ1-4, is EAQVTQNPRYLITVTGKKLTVTCSQNMNHEYMSWYRQDPGLGLRQIYYSMNVEVTDKGDVPEGYKVSRKEKRNFPLILESPSPNQTSLYFCASSQQTGANEKLFFGSGTQLSVL.

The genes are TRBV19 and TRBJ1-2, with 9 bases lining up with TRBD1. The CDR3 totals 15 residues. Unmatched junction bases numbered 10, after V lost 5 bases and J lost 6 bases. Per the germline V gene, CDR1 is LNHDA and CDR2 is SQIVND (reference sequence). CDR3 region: CASSPDRGPEDGYTF. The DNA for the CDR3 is TGTGCCAGTAGTCCGGACAGGGGCCCTGAGGATGGCTACACCTTC.

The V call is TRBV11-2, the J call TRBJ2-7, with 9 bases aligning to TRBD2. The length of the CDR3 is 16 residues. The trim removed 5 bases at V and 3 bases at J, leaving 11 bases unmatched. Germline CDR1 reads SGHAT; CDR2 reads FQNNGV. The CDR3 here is CASSPGLAGTGYEQYF. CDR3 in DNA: TGTGCCAGCAGCCCGGGACTAGCTGGGACTGGCTACGAGCAGTACTTC.

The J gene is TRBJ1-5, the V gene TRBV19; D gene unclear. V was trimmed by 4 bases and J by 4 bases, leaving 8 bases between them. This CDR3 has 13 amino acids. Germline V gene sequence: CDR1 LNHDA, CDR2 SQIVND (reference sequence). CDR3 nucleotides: TGTGCCAGTAGTACCCGCCGGAATCAGCCCCAGCATTTT. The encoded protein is CASSTRRNQPQHF.

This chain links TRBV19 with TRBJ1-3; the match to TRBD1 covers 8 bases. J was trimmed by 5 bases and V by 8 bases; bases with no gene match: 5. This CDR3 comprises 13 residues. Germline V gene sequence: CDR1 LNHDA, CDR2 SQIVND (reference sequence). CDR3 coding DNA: TGTGCCAGTGGCGGACAGGGACGAAACACCATATATTTT. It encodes CASGGQGRNTIYF.

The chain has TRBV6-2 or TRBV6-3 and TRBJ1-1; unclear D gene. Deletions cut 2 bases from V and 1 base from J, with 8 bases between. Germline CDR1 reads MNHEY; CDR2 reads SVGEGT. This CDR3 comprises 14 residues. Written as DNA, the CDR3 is TGTGCCAGCAGTTACGCCCTAAGGAACACTGAAGCTTTCTTT. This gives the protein CASSYALRNTEAFF.

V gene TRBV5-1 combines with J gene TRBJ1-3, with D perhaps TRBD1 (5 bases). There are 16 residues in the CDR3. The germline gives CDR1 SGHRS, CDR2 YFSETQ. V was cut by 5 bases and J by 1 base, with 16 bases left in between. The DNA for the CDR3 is TGCGCCAGCAGTTCCCGGCAGGGAGGATCTGGAAACACCATATATTTT. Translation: CASSSRQGGSGNTIYF.

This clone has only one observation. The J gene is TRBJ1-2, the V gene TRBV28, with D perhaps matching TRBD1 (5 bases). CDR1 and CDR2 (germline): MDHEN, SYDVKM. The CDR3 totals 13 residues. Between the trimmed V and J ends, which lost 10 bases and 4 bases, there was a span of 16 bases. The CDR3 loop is CAITGSVSYGYTF. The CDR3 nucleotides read TGTGCCATAACAGGCAGCGTATCCTATGGCTACACCTTC.

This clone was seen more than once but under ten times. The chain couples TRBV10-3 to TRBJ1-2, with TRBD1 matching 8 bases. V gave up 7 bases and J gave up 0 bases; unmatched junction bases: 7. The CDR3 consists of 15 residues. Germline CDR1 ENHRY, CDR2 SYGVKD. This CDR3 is CAITLDRVANYGYTF. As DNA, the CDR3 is TGTGCCATCACCCTGGACAGGGTGGCTAACTATGGCTACACCTTC.